The clone carrying this TCR beta chain was recorded only once. The people who gave samples were healthy Caucasians from Russia, aged about 6 to 100. Each sample yielded at least 6 million isolated PBMCs. These data come from a study of blood T cells in healthy people across ages. Study in general: About one barcoded beta molecule per two T cells was captured by template switching.

The second PCR ran roughly 6 to 11 cycles with a sample-barcoded 5' primer and J-beta primers. Every cDNA molecule carried a tag from a template-switch adaptor bearing 12 random nucleotides. TCRdb used MiXCR to reprocess the 5' RACE reads, holding one entry per CDR3 protein. This table has over a million distinct CDR3 sequences, 59% appearing once. CDR1 and CDR2 (germline): SGHAT, FQNNGV. The CDR3 covers 15 residues. Trimming shortened V by 5 bases and J by 1 base, and 14 bases separated the two germline ends. The receptor was isolated from a man younger than 35 in good health. The sample comprised blood. This chain links TRBV11-2 with TRBJ1-1, with D possibly matching TRBD1 (5 bases). DNA for the CDR3: TGTGCCAGCAGCCCCCAGGGCCAGACGAACACTGAAGCTTTCTTT. This encodes CASSPQGQTNTEAFF.